The clone carrying this T cell receptor (beta chain) was seen a few times. There are 15 residues in the CDR3. Germline CDR1 and CDR2: MDHEN and SYDVKM. V was shortened by 8 bases and J by 2 bases, with 15 bases between the two germline ends. Sampling of alopecia areata patients yielded lesional scalp punch biopsies as well as peripheral blood. PBMC-derived CD4+ and CD8+ T cells were sorted. Once RNA had been extracted, it was reverse transcribed into cDNA to act as the sequencing template. Clones were read by immunoSEQ multiplex PCR, and TCRdb kept only the in-frame ones, dropping some. The table has some 210,000 clones, more than 45% seen once. The record originates from a study of CD8+ T cells in alopecia areata. About the research overall: Those patients who were treated received oral tofacitinib, which was given at 5 to 10 mg twice daily for moderate-to-severe alopecia areata. Treatment ran 6 to 18 months, with 6 months of follow-up afterward.

This chain joins TRBV28 and TRBJ2-2; D may be TRBD2 (6 bases). This receptor was obtained from a human donor with alopecia areata. The sequencing used CD4+ T cells sorted from blood, collected at week 0. CDR3: CASLSGGLNTGELFF. Written as DNA, the CDR3 is TGTGCCAGCTTATCCGGGGGTCTAAACACCGGGGAGCTGTTTTTT.